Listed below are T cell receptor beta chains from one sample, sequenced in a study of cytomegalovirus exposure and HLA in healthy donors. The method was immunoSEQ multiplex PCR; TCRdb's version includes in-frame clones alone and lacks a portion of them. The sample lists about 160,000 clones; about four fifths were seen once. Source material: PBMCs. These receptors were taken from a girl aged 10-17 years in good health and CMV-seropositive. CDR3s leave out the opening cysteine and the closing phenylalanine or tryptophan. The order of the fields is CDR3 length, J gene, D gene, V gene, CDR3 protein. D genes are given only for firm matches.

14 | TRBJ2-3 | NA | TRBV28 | ASSLIRGASTDTQY
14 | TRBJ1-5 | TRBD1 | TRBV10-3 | AISDSGTGRNQPQH
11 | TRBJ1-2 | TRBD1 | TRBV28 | ASSWRTGGGYT
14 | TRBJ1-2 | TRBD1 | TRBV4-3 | ASSQDRGRSIGGYT
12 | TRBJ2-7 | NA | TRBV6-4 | ASSEENGSYEQY
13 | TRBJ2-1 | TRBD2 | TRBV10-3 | AISERSGGYNEQF
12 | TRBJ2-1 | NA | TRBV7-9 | ASSLSVGGNEQF
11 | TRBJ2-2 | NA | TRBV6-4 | ASSAEYTGELF
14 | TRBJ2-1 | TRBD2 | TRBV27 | ASSRGILAPYNEQF
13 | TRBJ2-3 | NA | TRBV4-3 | ASSSRGGGTDTQY
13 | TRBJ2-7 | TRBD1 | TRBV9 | ASSVDAGGSAEQY
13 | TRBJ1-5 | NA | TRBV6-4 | ASSASGGGNQPQH
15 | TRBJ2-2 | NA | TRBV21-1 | ASSKSIQGGGPGELF
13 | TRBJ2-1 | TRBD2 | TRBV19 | ASTSREGPFDEQF
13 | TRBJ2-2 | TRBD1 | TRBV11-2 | ASSFQGAGTGELF
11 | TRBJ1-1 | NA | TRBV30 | AWEQGLNTEAF
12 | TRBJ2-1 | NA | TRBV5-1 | ASNSAGTYNEQF
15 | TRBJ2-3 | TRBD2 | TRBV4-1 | ASSQVRAGGVLDTQY
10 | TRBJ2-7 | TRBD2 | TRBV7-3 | ASSLAGGEQY
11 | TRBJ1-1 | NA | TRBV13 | ASSFDRNTEAF
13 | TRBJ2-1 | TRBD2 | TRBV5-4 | ASSLGTSVDNEQF
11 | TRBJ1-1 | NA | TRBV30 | AWSARGETEAF
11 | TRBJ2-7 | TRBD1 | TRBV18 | ASSPADRAEQY
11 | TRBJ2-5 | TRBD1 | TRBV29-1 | SVGTGDGGAQY
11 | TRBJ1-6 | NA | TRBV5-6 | ASSQQGYSPLH
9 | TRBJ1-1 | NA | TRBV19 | ASRQNTEAF
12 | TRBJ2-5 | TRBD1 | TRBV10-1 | ASSEGGQQETQY
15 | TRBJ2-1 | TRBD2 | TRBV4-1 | ASSQEPGTSGWNEQF
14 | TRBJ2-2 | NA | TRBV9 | ASSHSAPANTGELF
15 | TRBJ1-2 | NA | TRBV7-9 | ASSPRQGLNDGYGYT
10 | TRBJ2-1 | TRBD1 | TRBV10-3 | AIRRTGNEQF
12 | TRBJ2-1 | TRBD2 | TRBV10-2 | ATHLAGGYNEQF
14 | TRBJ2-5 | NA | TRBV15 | ATSRPGSQGRETQY
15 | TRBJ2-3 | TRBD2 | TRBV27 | ASSFPAGGGRADTQY
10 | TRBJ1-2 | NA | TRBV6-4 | ASSWWGDGYT
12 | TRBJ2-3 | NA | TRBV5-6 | ASSLAGGTDTQY
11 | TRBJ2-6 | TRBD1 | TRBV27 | ASRTGGANVLT
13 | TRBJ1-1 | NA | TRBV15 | ATSRDRRGDTEAF
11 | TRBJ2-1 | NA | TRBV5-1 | ASSFGGANEQF
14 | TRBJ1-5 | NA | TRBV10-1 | ASSEGGQYSNQPQH
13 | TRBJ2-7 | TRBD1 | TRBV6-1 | ASSQRTGSSYEQY
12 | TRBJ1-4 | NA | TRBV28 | ASSFSQGGEKLF
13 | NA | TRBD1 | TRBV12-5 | ASGLWDRAPYEQY
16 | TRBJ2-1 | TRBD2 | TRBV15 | ATSDPTRTSGRYNEQF
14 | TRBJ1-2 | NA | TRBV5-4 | ASSQPPGRENYGYT
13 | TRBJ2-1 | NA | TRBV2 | ASSETSLSYNEQF
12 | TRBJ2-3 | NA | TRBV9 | ASSPSVSTDTQY
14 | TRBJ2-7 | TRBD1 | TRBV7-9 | ASNAGQGAISYEQY
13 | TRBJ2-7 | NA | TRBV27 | FTGCSGRTYYEQY
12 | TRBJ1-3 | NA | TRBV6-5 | ASRLQGYGNTIY
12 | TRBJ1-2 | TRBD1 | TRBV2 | ASSGDSSSYGYT
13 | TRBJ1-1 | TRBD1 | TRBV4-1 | ASSQVQGADTEAF
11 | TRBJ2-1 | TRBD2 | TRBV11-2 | ASSFPGGNEQF
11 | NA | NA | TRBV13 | ASSLNSPYEQY
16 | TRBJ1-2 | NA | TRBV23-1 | ASSQYFGGRTKNYGYT